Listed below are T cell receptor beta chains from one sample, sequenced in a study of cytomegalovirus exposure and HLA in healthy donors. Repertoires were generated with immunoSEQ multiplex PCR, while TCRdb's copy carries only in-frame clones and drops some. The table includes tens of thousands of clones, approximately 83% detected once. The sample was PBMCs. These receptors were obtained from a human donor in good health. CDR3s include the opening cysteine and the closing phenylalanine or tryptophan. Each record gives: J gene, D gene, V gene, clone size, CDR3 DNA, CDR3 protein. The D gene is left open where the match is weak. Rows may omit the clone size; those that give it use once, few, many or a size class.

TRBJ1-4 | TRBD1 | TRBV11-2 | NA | TGTGCCAGCAGATCCGATATCTTACAGGGGGCGGGGGAAAAACTGTTTTTT | CASRSDILQGAGEKLFF
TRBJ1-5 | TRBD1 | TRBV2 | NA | TGTGCCAGCAGTTGGACAGGGGGCAGGGAGCCCCAGCATTTT | CASSWTGGREPQHF
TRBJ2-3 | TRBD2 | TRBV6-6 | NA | TGTGCCAGCAGGAATAGCGGGGCAAGCACAGATACGCAGTATTTT | CASRNSGASTDTQYF
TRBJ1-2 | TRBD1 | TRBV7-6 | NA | TGTGCCAGCAGCTCCCAGGGGCAGGGGGCGAACTATGGCTACACCTTC | CASSSQGQGANYGYTF
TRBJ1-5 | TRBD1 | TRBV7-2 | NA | TGTGCCAGCAGCCTTATCAGGGGGGCAGGGCAGCCCCAGCATTTT | CASSLIRGAGQPQHF
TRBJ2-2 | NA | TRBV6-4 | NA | TGTGCCAGCCAGGAGGGGGCGGACACCGGGGAGCTGTTTTTT | CASQEGADTGELFF
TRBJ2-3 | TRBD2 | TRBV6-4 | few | TGTGCCAGCAGTGAGAGCGGGGGGGGCACAGATACGCAGTATTTT | CASSESGGGTDTQYF
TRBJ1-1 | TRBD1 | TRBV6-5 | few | TGTGCCAGCGAGCCCCCGGGACAGGGGATACGTGAAGCTTTCTTT | CASEPPGQGIREAFF
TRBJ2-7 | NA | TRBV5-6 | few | TGTGCCAGCAGCTCTCCCGGGACAAGCTCCTACGAGCAGTACTTC | CASSSPGTSSYEQYF
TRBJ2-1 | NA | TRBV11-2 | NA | TGTGCCAGCAGCTTAGGTCTAGCGAATGAGCAGTTCTTC | CASSLGLANEQFF
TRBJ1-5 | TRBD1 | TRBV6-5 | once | TGTGCCAGCAGTTACGACAGGGGGAACAATCAGCCCCAGCATTTT | CASSYDRGNNQPQHF
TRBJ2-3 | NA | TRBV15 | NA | TGTGCCACCAGCAGAGATGGGGGGGCGGCGGATACGCAGTATTTT | CATSRDGGAADTQYF
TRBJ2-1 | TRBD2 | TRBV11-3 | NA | TGTGCCAGCAGCTTAGGGAGCGGGGGGTTTTACAATGAGCAGTTCTTC | CASSLGSGGFYNEQFF
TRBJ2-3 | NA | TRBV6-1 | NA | TGTGCCAGCAGTGAAACGGAGGGAGGCACAGATACGCAGTATTTT | CASSETEGGTDTQYF
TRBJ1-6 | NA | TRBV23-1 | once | TGCGCCAGCAGTCAAGAGAATTCACCCCTCCACTTT | CASSQENSPLHF
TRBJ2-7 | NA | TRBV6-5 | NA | TGTGCCAGCAGTTACGGGGGGTTCTACTACGAGCAGTACTTC | CASSYGGFYYEQYF
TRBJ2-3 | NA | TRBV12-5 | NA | TGTGCTAGTGGTTTGGATCTCCCTTATGGCACAGATACGCAGTATTTT | CASGLDLPYGTDTQYF
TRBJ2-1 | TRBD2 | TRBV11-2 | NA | TGTGCCAGCAGCCGGGGACGTAGCGGGGGAAAAAACAATGAGCAGTTCTTC | CASSRGRSGGKNNEQFF
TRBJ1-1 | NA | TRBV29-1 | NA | TGCAGCTCCGACCGGGACATAGGAATCAAAGGTGAAGCTTTCTTT | CSSDRDIGIKGEAFF
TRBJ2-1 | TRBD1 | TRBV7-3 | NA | TGTGCCAGCAGCTTAGCCGGGACAGGGGCTTACAATGAGCAGTTCTTC | CASSLAGTGAYNEQFF
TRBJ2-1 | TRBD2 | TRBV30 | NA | TGTGCCTGGAGTGTACGGCCGGGGGGCAATGAGCAGTTCTTC | CAWSVRPGGNEQFF
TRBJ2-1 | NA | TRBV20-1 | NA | TGCAGTGCACGCGGGACTAATGAGCAGTTCTTC | CSARGTNEQFF
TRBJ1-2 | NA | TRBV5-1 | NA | TGCGCCAGCAGCCCCCGGGAGGGGATGGGCTATGGCTACACCTTC | CASSPREGMGYGYTF
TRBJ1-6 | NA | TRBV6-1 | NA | TGTGCCAGCAGGGACAGAGAGAATTCACCCCTCCACTTT | CASRDRENSPLHF
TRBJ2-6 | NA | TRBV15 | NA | TGTGCCACCAGCAGAGATCAGAACTCTGGGGCCAACGTCCTGACTTTC | CATSRDQNSGANVLTF
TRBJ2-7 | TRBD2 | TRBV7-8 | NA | TGTGCCAGCAGACCGCGAGCGGGAAGGCTCTACGAGCAGTACTTC | CASRPRAGRLYEQYF
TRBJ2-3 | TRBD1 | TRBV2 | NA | TGTGCCAGCACCTATCCGGGACAGGGGTTCACAGATACGCAGTATTTT | CASTYPGQGFTDTQYF
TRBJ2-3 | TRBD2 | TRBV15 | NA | TGTGCCACCAGCTATTATGCAGGGCGGGGGACCACAGATACGCAGTATTTT | CATSYYAGRGTTDTQYF
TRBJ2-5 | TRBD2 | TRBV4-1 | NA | TGCGCCAGCAGCCAACCGACTAGCGGGAGAGAGACCCAGTACTTC | CASSQPTSGRETQYF
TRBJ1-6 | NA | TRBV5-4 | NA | TGTGCCAGCAGGGAGGGTACTGGGAATTATAATTCACCCCTCCACTTT | CASREGTGNYNSPLHF
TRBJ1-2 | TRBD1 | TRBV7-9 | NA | TGTGCCAGCAGCAAAGTCCCAGGGGGCTGGGTTGTCGGCTACACCTTC | CASSKVPGGWVVGYTF
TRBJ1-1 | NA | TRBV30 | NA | TGTGCCGGCAGGTTGAACACTGAAGCTTTCTTT | CAGRLNTEAFF
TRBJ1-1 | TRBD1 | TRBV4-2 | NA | TGTGCCAGCAGCCAAACAGGGGTATTTACTGAAGCTTTCTTT | CASSQTGVFTEAFF
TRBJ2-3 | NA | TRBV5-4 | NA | TGTGCCAGCAGCTTCGTTAGTTTCACAGATACGCAGTACTTT | CASSFVSFTDTQYF
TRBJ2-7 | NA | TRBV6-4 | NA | TGTGCCAGCAATTCCGACAGCCCCTACGAGCAGTACTTC | CASNSDSPYEQYF
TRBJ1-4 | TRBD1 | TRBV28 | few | TGTGCCAGTGAGGGACAGGGGGCGGCTAATGAAAAACTGTTTTTT | CASEGQGAANEKLFF
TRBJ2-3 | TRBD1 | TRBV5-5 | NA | TGTGCCAGCAGCCAGGACAGGACCGAGGATTTT | CASSQDRTEDF
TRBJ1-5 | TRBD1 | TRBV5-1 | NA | TGCGCCAGCAGGGGACAGGAGGATCAGCCCCAGCATTTT | CASRGQEDQPQHF
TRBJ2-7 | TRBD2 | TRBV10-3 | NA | TGTGCCACAGGCTTTGGGGGGGACGGCTCCTACGAGCAGTACTTC | CATGFGGDGSYEQYF
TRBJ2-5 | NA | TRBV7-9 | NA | TGTGCCAGCAGCTTAGTTAGACAAGAGACCCAGTACTTC | CASSLVRQETQYF
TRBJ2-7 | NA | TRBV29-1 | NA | TGCAGCGTTTTTCGGGGTCACGAGCAGTACTTC | CSVFRGHEQYF
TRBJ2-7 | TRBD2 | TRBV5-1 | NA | TGCGCCAGCAGTGGCGGGAGTCACTACGAGCAGTACTTC | CASSGGSHYEQYF
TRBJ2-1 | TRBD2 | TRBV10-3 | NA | TGTGCCATCAGTGAACCTGGACTAGCGGGATCGTATAATGAGCAGTTCTTC | CAISEPGLAGSYNEQFF
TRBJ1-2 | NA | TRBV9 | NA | TGTGCCAGCAGCGTAGGAGGAGCCCCTGGCTACACCTTC | CASSVGGAPGYTF
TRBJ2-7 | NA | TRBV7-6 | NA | TGTGCCAGCAGCCCAAGGACTCGATACGAGCAGTACTTC | CASSPRTRYEQYF
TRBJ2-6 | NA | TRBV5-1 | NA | TGCGCCAGCAGCTTGTATGCGGGGACCCAGAGCTCTGGGGCCAACGTCCTGACTTTC | CASSLYAGTQSSGANVLTF
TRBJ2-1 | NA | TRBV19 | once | TGTGCCAGTAGTATCCTAGCAGTAAGTGAGCAGTTCTTC | CASSILAVSEQFF
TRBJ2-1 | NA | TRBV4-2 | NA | TGTGCCAGCAGCCAAGATCTGCGGGACAGATCCTCCTACAATGAGCAGTTCTTC | CASSQDLRDRSSYNEQFF
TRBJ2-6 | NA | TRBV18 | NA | TGTGCCAGCTCACTAGGGGATCCTGGGGCCAACGTCCTGACTTTC | CASSLGDPGANVLTF
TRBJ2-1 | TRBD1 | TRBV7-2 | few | TGTGCCAGCATCCGGGACAGGAGTTACAATGAGCAGTTCTTC | CASIRDRSYNEQFF
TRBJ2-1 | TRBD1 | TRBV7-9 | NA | TGTTCCAGCAGCTTCGTACCGGGACAGGGTGGCAATGAGCAGTTCTTC | CSSSFVPGQGGNEQFF
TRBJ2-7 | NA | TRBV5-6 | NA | TGTGCCAGCAGCGAAAATTCGAGGCAGTACTTC | CASSENSRQYF
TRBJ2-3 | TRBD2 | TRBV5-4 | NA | TGTGCCAGCAGCTGGGAGGGGTACACAGATACGCAGTATTTT | CASSWEGYTDTQYF
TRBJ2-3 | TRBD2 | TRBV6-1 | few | TGTGCCAGCAGCACACTAGCGGGAAGCACAGATACGCAGTATTTT | CASSTLAGSTDTQYF